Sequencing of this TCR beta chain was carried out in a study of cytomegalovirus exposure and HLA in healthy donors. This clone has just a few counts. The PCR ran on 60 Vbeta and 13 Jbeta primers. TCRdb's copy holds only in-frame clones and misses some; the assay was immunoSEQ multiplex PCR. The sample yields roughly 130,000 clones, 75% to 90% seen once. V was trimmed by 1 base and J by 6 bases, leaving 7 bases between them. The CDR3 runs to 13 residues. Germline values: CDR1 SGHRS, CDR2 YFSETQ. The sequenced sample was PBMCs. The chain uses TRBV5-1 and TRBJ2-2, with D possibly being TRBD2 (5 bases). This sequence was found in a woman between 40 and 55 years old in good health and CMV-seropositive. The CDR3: CASSLKGAGELFF. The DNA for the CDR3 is TGCGCCAGCAGCTTGAAGGGAGCCGGGGAGCTGTTTTTT.